This entry concerns a single T cell receptor (beta chain). Germline V gene lookup returns CDR1 LGHNA and CDR2 YNFKEQ. The CDR3 contains 14 residues. Trimming took 11 bases from V and 0 from J, leaving 11 bases between them. In the original workflow: Quantification of nucleated cells was approximated via reference gene primer amplification. Profiled with immunoSEQ multiplex PCR; TCRdb holds only in-frame clones, not every one. That table gives V, J and clone size, and the DNA gave D and trimming. Counted here are 150,000 to 200,000 clones, approximately 73% occurring once; the ten biggest clones make up roughly 17%. This sample is drawn from a study of blood T cell repertoires in COVID-19. Cohort placement rested on clinical history that participants reported themselves.

The rearrangement uses TRBV4-2 and TRBJ2-6, with D maybe TRBD2 (5 bases). This receptor was obtained from a woman aged 50 to 60 with acute COVID-19. Material for sequencing was PBMCs or T cells enriched from blood (not recorded which). CDR3 protein: CARRASSGANVLTF. CDR3 in DNA: TGTGCCCGGCGGGCGAGCTCTGGGGCCAACGTCCTGACTTTC.